The present T cell receptor beta chain was sequenced within a study of shared clonotypes between healthy human individuals. The method was immunoSEQ multiplex PCR; TCRdb's version includes in-frame clones alone and lacks a portion of them. The sample has about 2.1 million clones; 93% are singletons. This CDR3 has 15 residues. After removal of 2 bases from V and 3 bases from J, the junction contained 3 bases not matched to a gene. Germline V gene data show CDR1 as KGHSH and CDR2 as LQKENI. In the naive CD8 group, cells lacked CD45RO and were positively selected for CCR7, so terminally differentiated effector memory CD45RA+ cells were left out.

Sequenced input: naive CD8+ T cells from PBMCs. The origin of this receptor is a man in his late teens or twenties in good health. Some clones in this sample may be carry-over from other donors' samples. The chain carries TRBV18 and TRBJ2-1; the match to TRBD2 covers 8 bases. Here the CDR3 reads CASSPGSGVYNEQFF. The DNA of the CDR3 is TGTGCCAGCTCACCAGGTAGCGGGGTCTACAATGAGCAGTTCTTC.